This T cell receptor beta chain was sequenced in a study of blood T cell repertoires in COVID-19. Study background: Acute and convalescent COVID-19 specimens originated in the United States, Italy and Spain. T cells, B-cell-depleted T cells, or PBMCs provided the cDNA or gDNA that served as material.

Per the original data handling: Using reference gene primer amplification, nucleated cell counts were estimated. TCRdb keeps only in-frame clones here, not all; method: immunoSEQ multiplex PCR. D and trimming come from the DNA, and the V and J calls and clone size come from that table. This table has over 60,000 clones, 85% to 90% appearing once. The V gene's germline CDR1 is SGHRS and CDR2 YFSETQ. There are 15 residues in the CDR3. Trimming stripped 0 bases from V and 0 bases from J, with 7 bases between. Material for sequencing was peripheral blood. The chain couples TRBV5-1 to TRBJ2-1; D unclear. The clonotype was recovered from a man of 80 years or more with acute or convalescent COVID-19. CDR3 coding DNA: TGCGCCAGCAGCTTGGACGCGCCCTCCTACAATGAGCAGTTCTTC. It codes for CASSLDAPSYNEQFF.